The 15 T cell receptor beta chains below come from one sample, sequenced in a study of cytomegalovirus exposure and HLA in healthy donors. The study ran its PCR with 60 Vbeta and 13 Jbeta primers. TCRdb keeps only in-frame clones here, not all; method: immunoSEQ multiplex PCR. The table lists about 65,000 clones, about 72% of them singletons. Sample: PBMCs. These receptors came from a girl aged 10 to 17 in good health and CMV-seropositive.

The rearrangement links TRBV7-9 to TRBJ1-1; 8 nucleotides agree with TRBD1. CDR3 size: 17 residues. J lost 3 bases, V lost 5 bases, and 14 bases had no gene match. Germline values: CDR1 SEHNR, CDR2 FQNEAQ (reference sequence). In DNA form, the CDR3 reads TGTGCCAGCAGCCGGCAGGGGGCGCGGGATAGGTACACTGAAGCTTTCTTT. Translated: CASSRQGARDRYTEAFF.

This clone has a handful of counts. V usage is TRBV6-5 and J usage is TRBJ1-1; D is undetermined. Germline V lookup: CDR1 MNHEY, CDR2 SVGAGI. The V and J ends lost 6 bases and 3 bases respectively, with 5 bases between them. This CDR3 spans 11 amino acids. The chain's CDR3 is CASRLHTEAFF. CDR3 nucleotides: TGTGCCAGCAGGCTACACACTGAAGCTTTCTTT.

The V gene is TRBV6-5, the J gene TRBJ1-2; D is undetermined. Trimming shortened V by 2 bases and J by 7 bases, and 11 bases separated the two germline ends. In germline, CDR1 is MNHEY, CDR2 SVGAGI. This CDR3 comprises 13 residues. The CDR3 DNA sequence: TGTGCCAGCAGTTACGCCGGGGAGGCTGGCTACACCTTC. Translated, it gives CASSYAGEAGYTF.

The gene calls are TRBV30 and TRBJ1-1, with a weak D call TRBD1 (6 bases). V dropped 0 bases and J dropped 3 bases, with 20 bases sitting between them. Per germline, CDR1 GTSNPN and CDR2 SVGIG (reference sequence). The CDR3 has 17 residues. The CDR3: CAWSVSRTALTYTEAFF. CDR3 in DNA: TGTGCCTGGAGTGTATCTCGGACAGCTTTGACCTACACTGAAGCTTTCTTT.

The V gene is TRBV4-2, the J gene TRBJ2-3; 13 bases match TRBD2. Looked up from germline, CDR1 is LGHNA and CDR2 is YNFKEQ. The CDR3 loop spans 18 amino acids. The junction had 6 bases not matched to a gene; V was cut back by 0 bases and J by 3 bases. In DNA form, the CDR3 reads TGTGCCAGCAGCCAAGATACCACTAGCGGGGGGGCTACAGATACGCAGTATTTT. Encoded protein: CASSQDTTSGGATDTQYF.

The chain joins TRBV2 to TRBJ1-1; 8 positions agree with TRBD1. Germline assignment: CDR1 SNHLY and CDR2 FYNNEI. The V gene end was trimmed by 9 bases and the J gene end by 10 bases; junction bases not matched to a gene: 13. CDR3 length: 13 amino acids. CDR3 protein: CASRRDRLVGAFF. In nucleotides, the CDR3 is TGTGCCAGTCGACGGGACAGGCTGGTCGGAGCTTTCTTT.

This chain links TRBV5-1 with TRBJ2-7, with D tentatively TRBD1 (6 bases). Trimming stripped 1 base from V and 6 bases from J, with 8 bases between. CDR1 SGHRS and CDR2 YFSETQ come from the germline V gene. The CDR3 totals 12 residues. The CDR3 spells CASSLQGGEQYF. CDR3 sequence (DNA): TGCGCCAGCAGCTTGCAAGGGGGCGAGCAGTACTTC.

V gene TRBV7-9 combines with J gene TRBJ2-6; D is unresolved. The CDR3 has 14 amino acids. From germline, CDR1 is SEHNR and CDR2 FQNEAQ (reference sequence). Trimming took 3 bases from V and 3 from J, leaving 6 bases between them. CDR3 amino acids: CASSFVSGANVLTF. The CDR3 bases are TGTGCCAGCAGCTTCGTTAGTGGGGCCAACGTCCTGACTTTC.

This clone has more than one count but fewer than ten. The chain recombines TRBV30 with TRBJ1-1; D remains unclear. The CDR3 has 13 residues. The V gene's germline CDR1 is GTSNPN and CDR2 SVGIG (reference sequence). V lost 2 bases and J lost 5, with 12 bases in between. The CDR3 DNA reads TGTGCCTGGAGTCCCCCAACGGGAACTGAAGCTTTCTTT. Protein sequence: CAWSPPTGTEAFF.

The J gene is TRBJ2-1, the V gene TRBV7-2, with D unclear. The CDR3 contains 14 residues. The ends were cut back, 0 bases at V and 5 bases at J, with 8 bases in the middle. Germline CDR1 reads SGHTA; CDR2 reads FQGNSA. For the CDR3, the DNA is TGTGCCAGCAGCTTAGCAAGAGGCCACAATGAGCAGTTCTTC. It specifies CASSLARGHNEQFF.

The V call is TRBV5-5, the J call TRBJ1-6; TRBD1 matches 8 bases. Germline CDR1 and CDR2: SGHKS and YYEKEE (reference sequence). CDR3 length: 18 residues. V was pared by 2 bases and J by 14 bases, with 21 bases of the junction left unmatched. The CDR3 coding sequence is TGTGCCAGCAGCTTTAGAGCCCGAACAGGGGGGTCCCCTTTAACCCTCCACTTT. It codes for CASSFRARTGGSPLTLHF. The whole variable domain, remainder taken from reference TRBV5-5 and TRBJ1-6, is DAGVTQSPTHLIKTRGQQVTLRCSPISGHKSVSWYQQVLGQGPQFIFQYYEKEERGRGNFPDRFSARQFPNYSSELNVNALLLGDSALYLCASSFRARTGGSPLTLHFGNGTRLTVT.

This chain links TRBV9 with TRBJ1-6; the D gene is possibly TRBD1 (5 bases). The CDR3 is 16 residues long. Trimming left V 2 bases short and J 8 bases short, with 17 bases between. CDR1 is SGDLS, CDR2 YYNGEE, per germline. The CDR3 loop is CASSVGPPTAHSPLHF. CDR3 DNA: TGTGCCAGCAGCGTGGGGCCCCCGACTGCCCATTCACCCCTCCACTTT.

This clone was observed a few times. This chain connects TRBV5-1 to TRBJ1-2; D unclear. With 0 bases removed from V and 8 bases from J, the gap between germline ends came to 8 bases. The CDR3 runs 12 residues. Germline assignment: CDR1 SGHRS and CDR2 YFSETQ. CDR3 nucleotides: TGCGCCAGCAGCTTGGGGGCGCAGGGCTACACCTTC. This encodes CASSLGAQGYTF.

This rearrangement joins TRBV7-8 to TRBJ1-5, with 8 bases matching TRBD1. J gave up 6 bases and V 5 bases, and 12 bases lay outside the gene matches. The germline gives CDR1 SGHVS, CDR2 FQNEAQ. The CDR3 is 16 amino acids. The CDR3 DNA is TGTGCCAGCAGCCTACGGACAGGGCGGATTCTTCAGCCCCAGCATTTT. It specifies CASSLRTGRILQPQHF.

This chain joins TRBV5-1 and TRBJ2-3, with 9 nucleotides matching TRBD2. The CDR3 spans 17 residues. The V gene end was trimmed by 4 bases and the J gene end by 5 bases; junction bases not matched to a gene: 14. The germline gives CDR1 SGHRS, CDR2 YFSETQ. The CDR3 reads CASSGGLAAKGIDTQYF. CDR3 DNA: TGCGCCAGCAGCGGGGGACTAGCCGCGAAGGGCATAGATACGCAGTATTTT.